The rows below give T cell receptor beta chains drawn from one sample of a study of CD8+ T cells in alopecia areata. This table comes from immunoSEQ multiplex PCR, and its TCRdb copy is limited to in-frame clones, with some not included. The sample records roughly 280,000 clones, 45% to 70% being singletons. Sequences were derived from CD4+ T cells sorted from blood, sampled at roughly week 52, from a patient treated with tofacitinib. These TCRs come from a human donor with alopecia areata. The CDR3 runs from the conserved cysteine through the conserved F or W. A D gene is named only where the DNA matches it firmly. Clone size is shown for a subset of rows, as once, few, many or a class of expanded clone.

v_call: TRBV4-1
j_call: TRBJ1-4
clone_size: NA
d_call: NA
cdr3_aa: CASSQDLGAVNEKLFF
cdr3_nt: TGCGCCAGCAGCCAAGATTTGGGGGCGGTAAATGAAAAACTGTTTTTT

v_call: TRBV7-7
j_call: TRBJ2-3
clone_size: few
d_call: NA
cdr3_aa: CASSWYSTDTQYF
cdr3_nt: TGTGCTAGCAGCTGGTATTCCACAGATACGCAGTATTTT

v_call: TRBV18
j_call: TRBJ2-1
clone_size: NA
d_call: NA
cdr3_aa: CASSPNRASYNEQFF
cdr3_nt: TGTGCCAGCTCACCGAACAGGGCCTCCTACAATGAGCAGTTCTTC

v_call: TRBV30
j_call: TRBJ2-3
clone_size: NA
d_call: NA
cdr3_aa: CAWTPSTDTQYF
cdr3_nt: TGTGCCTGGACCCCTAGCACAGATACGCAGTATTTT

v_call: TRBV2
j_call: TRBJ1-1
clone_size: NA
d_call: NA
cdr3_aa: CASSERQAFNTEAFF
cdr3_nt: TGTGCCAGCAGTGAACGGCAGGCGTTCAACACTGAAGCTTTCTTT

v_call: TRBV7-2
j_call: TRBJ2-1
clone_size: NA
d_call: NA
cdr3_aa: CASSLKASYNEQFF
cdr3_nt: TGTGCCAGCAGCCTTAAGGCCTCCTACAATGAGCAGTTCTTC

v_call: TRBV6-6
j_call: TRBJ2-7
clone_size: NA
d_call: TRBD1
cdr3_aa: CASSYFGQGTPYEQYF
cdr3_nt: TGTGCCAGCAGTTACTTTGGACAGGGGACCCCCTACGAGCAGTACTTC

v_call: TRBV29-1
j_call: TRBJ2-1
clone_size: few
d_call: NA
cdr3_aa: CSVEGTGSYNEQFF
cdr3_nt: TGCAGCGTTGAGGGGACGGGCTCCTACAATGAGCAGTTCTTC

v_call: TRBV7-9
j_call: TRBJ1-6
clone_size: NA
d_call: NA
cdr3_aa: CASSLDGRVGSPLHF
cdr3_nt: TGTGCCAGCAGCTTAGATGGCAGGGTGGGATCACCCCTCCACTTT

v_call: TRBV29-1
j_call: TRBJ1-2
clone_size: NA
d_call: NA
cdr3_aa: CSALGPPGGGYGYTF
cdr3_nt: TGCAGCGCACTTGGCCCCCCAGGAGGGGGCTATGGCTACACCTTC

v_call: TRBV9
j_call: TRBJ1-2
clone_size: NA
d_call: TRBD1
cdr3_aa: CASSVDPLGQEYTF
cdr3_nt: TGTGCCAGCAGCGTAGATCCCCTCGGACAGGAGTACACCTTC